The 12 T cell receptor beta chains below come from one sample, sequenced in a study of CD8+CD57+ T cells in acquired aplastic anemia. Researchers used genomic DNA as the template to profile TCR beta VDJ and CDR3. Via MiXCR, TCRdb re-called the reads, giving one row per CDR3 protein. The table has about 160,000 distinct CDR3 sequences, around 40% seen once. Sequencing was done on a sample of sorted CD4+, CD8+, or CD8+CD57+ T cells (not recorded which) from PBMCs. The receptors here all came from a human donor in good health.

This clonotype was detected many times. The V gene is TRBV7-2, the J gene TRBJ1-4, with D uncertain. The germline gives CDR1 SGHTA, CDR2 FQGNSA. The CDR3 runs to 13 residues. V lost 2 bases, J lost 7 bases, and 8 bases lay in between. The CDR3 reads CASSLPPIEKLFF. CDR3 DNA sequence: TGTGCCAGCAGCTTACCCCCAATTGAAAAACTGTTTTTT.

The sample holds many counts of this clonotype. The chain joins TRBV24-1 to TRBJ1-1; D not certain. The CDR3 has 14 amino acids. Germline lookup yields CDR1 KGHDR and CDR2 SFDVKD. V was cut by 9 bases and J by 4 bases, with 17 bases left in between. This CDR3 reads CATASRAGSTEAFF. The CDR3 DNA reads as TGTGCCACCGCGTCCCGGGCTGGGTCCACTGAAGCTTTCTTT.

In this sample, this clonotype turned up many times. The genes are TRBV7-9 and TRBJ2-7; tentatively, D is TRBD1 or TRBD2 (5 bases each). This CDR3 contains 13 residues. Germline V gives CDR1 SEHNR, CDR2 FQNEAQ (reference sequence). Trimming cost V 6 bases and J 2 bases, with 11 bases left between them. CDR3 amino acids: CASRGDGAYEQYF. The DNA for the CDR3 is TGTGCCAGCAGAGGGGACGGAGCCTACGAGCAGTACTTC.

This chain uses TRBV7-2 with TRBJ2-7; D ambiguous. This CDR3 is 14 amino acids long. Germline lookup yields CDR1 SGHTA and CDR2 FQGNSA. Trimming stripped 2 bases from V and 0 bases from J, with 8 bases between. CDR3 bases: TGTGCCAGCAGCTTAAATGCCGGCTCCTACGAGCAGTACTTC. It encodes CASSLNAGSYEQYF. The full variable domain, with the rest looked up from reference TRBV7-2 and TRBJ2-7, is GAGVSQSPSNKVTEKGKDVELRCDPISGHTALYWYRQSLGQGLEFLIYFQGNSAPDKSGLPSDRFSAERTGGSVSTLTIQRTQQEDSAVYLCASSLNAGSYEQYFGPGTRLTVT.

This clonotype was picked up many times. The J gene is TRBJ1-6, the V gene TRBV7-9; a possible D gene is TRBD1 (5 bases). This CDR3 contains 14 residues. Germline V gives CDR1 SEHNR, CDR2 FQNEAQ (reference sequence). V shed 4 bases and J shed 10 bases, with 14 bases lying between them. The CDR3 nucleotides are TGTGCCAGCAGCTCGGGGACCACCCACTCACCCCTCCACTTT. It codes for CASSSGTTHSPLHF.

This chain uses TRBV18 with TRBJ2-3; D uncertain. Between the trimmed V and J ends, which lost 2 bases and 2 bases, there was a span of 8 bases. The CDR3 runs to 14 residues. Germline V lookup: CDR1 KGHSH, CDR2 LQKENI. CDR3 sequence (DNA): TGTGCCAGCTCACCATACCGTAACACAGATACGCAGTATTTT. Translated: CASSPYRNTDTQYF.

The chain has TRBV5-1 and TRBJ2-1; D is ambiguous. Germline assignment: CDR1 SGHRS and CDR2 YFSETQ. CDR3 length: 14 amino acids. With 0 bases removed from V and 4 bases from J, the gap between germline ends came to 8 bases. CDR3 sequence reads: CASSLAPPYNEQFF. The DNA of the CDR3 is TGCGCCAGCAGCTTGGCCCCCCCTTACAATGAGCAGTTCTTC.

Points on this clonotype: This sequence may be a read error, since a much larger clone differs from it by one base. The chain is built from TRBV11-2 and TRBJ2-6; TRBD1 might be the D (5 bases). V gave up 8 bases and J gave up 1 base, with 15 bases separating them. Germline V gene sequence: CDR1 SGHAT, CDR2 FQNNGV. This CDR3 has 16 residues. The CDR3 coding sequence is TGTGCCAGCGGCAACCTCAGGGAATCTGGGGCCAACGTCCTGACTTTC. Protein product: CASGNLRESGANVLTF.

This clonotype was counted between two and nine times. The chain is built from TRBV3-1 and TRBJ2-3, with D possibly being TRBD1 or TRBD2 (6 bases each). With 6 bases removed from V and 8 bases from J, the gap between germline ends came to 18 bases. CDR1 LGHDT and CDR2 YNNKEL come from the germline V gene (reference sequence). The CDR3 sequence is 14 residues long. The CDR3 loop is CASSTGAAQGTQYF. The CDR3 DNA is TGTGCCAGCAGTACGGGGGCCGCTCAGGGTACGCAGTATTTT.

The table lists this clonotype with many counts. The rearrangement joins TRBV24-1 to TRBJ2-5, with 10 bases aligning to TRBD1. Germline CDR1 is KGHDR and CDR2 is SFDVKD. V lost 5 bases to trimming and J lost 7 bases; unmatched junction nucleotides: 21. CDR3 size: 19 residues. The CDR3 DNA sequence: TGTGCCACCAGTGCTGCGGCCGGGACAGGGGAGCCAATTGGGGGGACCCAGTACTTC. This codes for CATSAAAGTGEPIGGTQYF.

This clonotype was recorded many times. V is TRBV27 and J is TRBJ1-6, with D possibly TRBD1 on 6 matching bases. The CDR3 has 15 residues. Trimming took off 5 bases at V and 7 bases at J, with 15 bases between the two ends. Germline assignment: CDR1 MNHEY and CDR2 SMNVEV (reference sequence). CDR3 DNA sequence: TGTGCCAGCAGTCCTGGACAGTATCCCAATTCACCCCTCCACTTT. It translates to CASSPGQYPNSPLHF.

For this clonotype: A much larger clone differs by one base, so this may be a read error. Since no conserved phenylalanine or tryptophan closes the CDR3, a read error is the likely cause. The CDR3 DNA sequence: TGTGCCAGCAGTTACGGGGGGATGGGCAATCAGCCCCAGCATTGT. Translating gives CASSYGGMGNQPQHC. The chain couples TRBV6-5 to TRBJ1-5; D possibly corresponds to TRBD1 (5 bases). This CDR3 spans 15 amino acids. The germline CDR1 and CDR2 sequences are MNHEY and SVGAGI. Trimming took 2 bases from V and 2 from J, leaving 10 bases between them.